This TCR beta chain was observed in a study of OX40 agonist ivuxolimab in advanced cancers. Study-wide context: An anti-OX40 (CD134) antibody with agonistic activity, ivuxolimab, was administered to patients. Patients enrolled in dose escalation were diagnosed with hepatocellular carcinoma, melanoma, renal cell or head and neck cancer.

Libraries were prepared by immunoSEQ multiplex PCR; TCRdb keeps only in-frame clonotypes and omits some of them. Of about 79,000 clones listed, 88% were seen once; the top ten hold roughly 4%. The J segment lost 4 bases and the V segment lost 2 bases, leaving 5 bases of the junction unmatched. The CDR3 runs to 15 residues. The germline V gene has CDR1 MNHEY and CDR2 SVGAGI. The timepoints at which blood was sampled were baseline, cycle 4 day 1, and cycle 7 day 1. This receptor was taken from an adult with an advanced solid tumor such as melanoma, head and neck, liver or kidney cancer. The rearrangement uses TRBV6-5 and TRBJ1-5; TRBD1 aligns across 7 bases. The source was CD4+ or CD8+ T cells sorted from blood, collected in a trial of the OX40 agonist ivuxolimab. CDR3 sequence (DNA): TGTGCCAGCAGTTACACCCAGGGGGATAATCAGCCCCAGCATTTT. Translating gives CASSYTQGDNQPQHF.